This entry lists 6 T cell receptor beta chains sequenced from one sample in a study of blood T cell repertoires in COVID-19. Assay used: immunoSEQ multiplex PCR; TCRdb lists only in-frame clones, some missing. The data show under 250,000 clones, roughly 89% seen once. The sequenced material came from peripheral blood. These receptors originate from a man between 60 and 75 years old who had recovered from COVID-19.

The gene calls are TRBV28 and TRBJ1-1; D might be TRBD1 (5 bases). Looked up from germline, CDR1 is MDHEN and CDR2 is SYDVKM. This CDR3 region has 15 residues. The V and J ends lost 7 bases and 2 bases respectively, with 17 bases between them. CDR3 in DNA: TGTGCCAGCACCCTCGACGGGGGGTACAACACTGAAGCTTTCTTT. It encodes CASTLDGGYNTEAFF. Complete variable domain (other parts from reference TRBV28 and TRBJ1-1): DVKVTQSSRYLVKRTGEKVFLECVQDMDHENMFWYRQDPGLGLRLIYFSYDVKMKEKGDIPEGYSVSREKKERFSLILESASTNQTSMYLCASTLDGGYNTEAFFGQGTRLTVV.

Only one count was recorded for this clone. The J gene is TRBJ2-3, the V gene TRBV6-2 or TRBV6-3, with TRBD1 as a possible D gene (6 bases). Trimming pared 5 bases from V and 2 bases from J, leaving 17 bases between. CDR1 is MNHEY, CDR2 SVGEGT, per germline. The CDR3 extends over 16 amino acids. This chain's CDR3 is CASSALTGILTDTQYF. The DNA of the CDR3 is TGTGCCAGCAGTGCCCTTACAGGGATTCTCACAGATACGCAGTATTTT.

The chain carries TRBV2 and TRBJ2-5; 12 nucleotides match TRBD1. From germline, CDR1 is SNHLY and CDR2 FYNNEI. Unmatched junction bases numbered 17, after V lost 7 bases and J lost 5 bases. CDR3 length equals 18 residues. As DNA, the CDR3 is TGTGCCAGCATGGGACCGGGACAGGGGGCAAGTGGTATGGAGACCCAGTACTTC. The encoded protein is CASMGPGQGASGMETQYF.

This clone has more than one count but fewer than ten. The chain combines TRBV19 with TRBJ1-2; TRBD1 aligns across 7 bases. This CDR3 contains 14 residues. The trim removed 5 bases at V and 8 bases at J, leaving 11 bases unmatched. CDR1 is LNHDA, CDR2 SQIVND, per germline (reference sequence). The CDR3, as DNA: TGTGCCAGTAGTCGGGACAGTCTTTTTGGCGGCTACACCTTC. Translation: CASSRDSLFGGYTF.

The chain recombines TRBV18 with TRBJ2-1; 7 positions agree with TRBD2. V lost 0 bases, J lost 2 bases, and 1 base stayed unmatched. CDR3 length: 15 residues. Per the germline V gene, CDR1 is KGHSH and CDR2 is LQKENI. CDR3 sequence (DNA): TGTGCCAGCTCACCACCGGGGGGGGCCTACAATGAGCAGTTCTTC. As protein: CASSPPGGAYNEQFF.

V and J are TRBV27 and TRBJ2-3, with 8 bases identical to TRBD2. The CDR3 runs 17 residues. The germline gives CDR1 MNHEY, CDR2 SMNVEV (reference sequence). V shed 5 bases and J 0 bases; nucleotides not matched to a gene: 10. CDR3 nucleotides: TGTGCCAGCAGTCCCGGACTAGCCGCCCCTAGCACAGATACGCAGTATTTT. The encoded protein is CASSPGLAAPSTDTQYF.